This TCR beta chain was recorded in a study of T cells in Graves' hyperthyroidism and ophthalmopathy. TCR beta CDR3 regions were amplified from RNA transcripts. HTBI primers were employed in a first-round RT-PCR of the TCR CDR3. Each CDR3 protein is one row after TCRdb ran MiXCR on the multiplex PCR reads. In the table there are 250,000 to 300,000 distinct CDR3 sequences, 14% to 15% of which are singletons. The CDR3 loop spans 14 amino acids. Germline CDR1 reads GTSNPN; CDR2 reads SVGIG (reference sequence). The V and J ends lost 2 bases and 6 bases respectively, with 11 bases between them. The source is a woman in her thirties or forties with Graves' hyperthyroidism that later progressed to Graves' ophthalmopathy. Sample: blood. The V and J genes are TRBV30 and TRBJ1-6; D remains ambiguous. The CDR3 DNA sequence: TGTGCCTGGAGTCCGAGGGAAATTAATTCACCCCTCCACTTT. Translation gives CAWSPREINSPLHF.